A single sample gave rise to the 14 T cell receptor beta chains below, sequenced in a study of T cells in Graves' hyperthyroidism and ophthalmopathy. The investigators amplified TCR beta CDR3 regions from RNA transcripts. The primer set for the first-round RT-PCR of the TCR CDR3 was HTBI. TCRdb redid the calling of the multiplex PCR reads with MiXCR, one entry per CDR3 protein. The sample lists 660,000 or so distinct CDR3 sequences, roughly 20% occurring once. Specimen: blood. All receptors come from a man aged 25 to 45 with Graves' ophthalmopathy.

This clonotype was counted many times. V and J are TRBV12-3 or TRBV12-4 and TRBJ1-5, with 9 bases aligning to TRBD1. V gave up 5 bases and J gave up 3 bases; unmatched junction bases: 8. The CDR3 runs 16 residues. CDR3 in amino acids: CASSTRTGVLNQPQHF. The CDR3, as DNA: TGTGCCAGCAGTACCCGGACAGGGGTTCTCAATCAGCCCCAGCATTTT.

This clonotype was recorded at least ten times. The chain links TRBV20-1 to TRBJ2-3; TRBD2 matches at 7 bases. V gave up 5 bases and J gave up 5 bases; unmatched junction bases: 7. Germline V CDR1 and CDR2: DFQATT, SNEGSKA (reference sequence). This CDR3 is 13 amino acids long. CDR3 coding DNA: TGCAGTGCTGAGAGGGGCGGGAGAGATACGCAGTATTTT. Its translation: CSAERGGRDTQYF.

In its sample, this clonotype was seen many times. The chain couples TRBV20-1 to TRBJ2-1, with TRBD2 identical over 14 bases. The germline gives CDR1 DFQATT, CDR2 SNEGSKA (reference sequence). The V segment lost 3 bases and the J segment 7 bases; nucleotides outside the gene matches: 8. This CDR3 has 16 amino acids. For the CDR3, the DNA is TGCAGTGCTAGCCCTTTGACTAGCGGGAGGGGTAATGAGCAGTTCTTC. It is translated as CSASPLTSGRGNEQFF.

This chain uses TRBV28 with TRBJ1-4; TRBD1 might be the D (6 bases). The V gene lost 7 bases and the J gene lost 6 bases, with 18 bases spanning the gap. The length of the CDR3 is 15 residues. The germline CDR1 and CDR2 sequences are MDHEN and SYDVKM. CDR3 sequence: CASTTGGGEDEKLFF. CDR3 DNA sequence: TGTGCCAGCACTACCGGGGGCGGGGAAGATGAAAAACTGTTTTTT.

The V gene is TRBV4-2, the J gene TRBJ2-3, with a tentative D call TRBD2 (6 bases). The germline V and J ends were trimmed by 6 bases and 2 bases, with 18 bases remaining between them. Looked up from germline, CDR1 is LGHNA and CDR2 is YNFKEQ. This CDR3 region has 16 residues. CDR3 in amino acids: CASSTLQSGPTDTQYF. CDR3 DNA sequence: TGTGCCAGCAGTACACTCCAGAGCGGGCCCACAGATACGCAGTATTTT.

V gene TRBV11-2 combines with J gene TRBJ2-7; no reliable D call. Germline lookup yields CDR1 SGHAT and CDR2 FQNNGV. V was trimmed by 4 bases and J by 0 bases, leaving 10 bases between them. The CDR3 covers 14 residues. The CDR3 DNA sequence: TGTGCCAGCAGCTCCCCCAGCCTCTCCTACGAGCAGTACTTC. Its translation is CASSSPSLSYEQYF.

This clonotype occurred a few times. The chain is built from TRBV6-2 or TRBV6-3 and TRBJ2-5; no firm D call. CDR1 and CDR2 (germline): MNHEY, SVGEGT. This CDR3 contains 12 residues. Trimming took off 7 bases at V and 6 bases at J, with 12 bases between the two ends. CDR3 region: CASTIPPQTQYF. For the CDR3, the DNA is TGTGCCAGCACTATCCCCCCCCAGACCCAGTACTTC.

This clonotype showed up many times. The V call is TRBV7-3, the J call TRBJ1-1; 10 bases agree with TRBD1. Trimming took 5 bases from V and 6 from J; bases not matched to a gene: 15. CDR3 length: 17 amino acids. Per the germline V gene, CDR1 is SGHTA and CDR2 is FQGTGA. As DNA, the CDR3 is TGTGCCAGCAGCCAAGTCCCGGGACAGGGGTTGGGCGCTGAAGCTTTCTTT. It specifies CASSQVPGQGLGAEAFF.

This clonotype was counted ten times or more. The chain combines TRBV30 with TRBJ1-5; 7 bases line up with TRBD1. CDR3 length equals 12 residues. Unmatched junction bases numbered 2, after V lost 5 bases and J lost 4 bases. CDR1 and CDR2 (germline): GTSNPN, SVGIG (reference sequence). CDR3 amino acids: CAWSQGNQPQHF. The CDR3 coding sequence is TGTGCCTGGTCACAGGGGAATCAGCCCCAGCATTTT.

The chain employs TRBV29-1 and TRBJ2-6, with D hard to call. This CDR3 has 12 amino acids. CDR1 is SQVTM, CDR2 ANQGSEA, per germline. The V gene lost 7 bases and the J gene lost 3 bases, with 7 bases spanning the gap. The CDR3 DNA reads as TGCAGCGCTTTCGGTGGGGCCAACGTCCTGACTTTC. This translates into CSAFGGANVLTF.

The chain is built from TRBV6-2 or TRBV6-3 and TRBJ2-7, with TRBD2 matching 7 bases. Germline loops: CDR1 MNHEY, CDR2 SVGEGT. CDR3 size: 17 residues. The trim removed 0 bases at V and 3 bases at J, leaving 11 bases unmatched. The CDR3 bases are TGTGCCAGCAGTTACTCCCAGAGTAATAGGGACTACTACGAGCAGTACTTC. It encodes CASSYSQSNRDYYEQYF.

The J gene is TRBJ1-1, the V gene TRBV12-3 or TRBV12-4; no definite D call. V was trimmed by 6 bases and J by 0 bases, leaving 17 bases between them. The CDR3 is 16 amino acids. CDR3 loop: CASSLRMGNMNTEAFF. The CDR3 nucleotides are TGTGCCAGCAGCTTAAGGATGGGTAACATGAACACTGAAGCTTTCTTT.

This clonotype was counted at least ten times. V usage is TRBV11-2 and J usage is TRBJ2-5, with unresolved D. V was pared by 2 bases and J by 5 bases, with 9 bases between. CDR1 is SGHAT, CDR2 FQNNGV, per germline. The CDR3 runs 13 residues. The CDR3 nucleotides are TGTGCCAGCAGCTTATCTGGGGTCGAGACCCAGTACTTC. Translating gives CASSLSGVETQYF.

This clonotype was seen more than once but under ten times. The genes are TRBV28 and TRBJ2-7; TRBD1 matches at 10 bases. CDR1 and CDR2 (germline): MDHEN, SYDVKM. The CDR3 spans 14 residues. Trimming removed 7 bases from V and 3 bases from J; junction bases left unmatched: 6. The CDR3 nucleotides read TGTGCCAGCAACATAGACAGGGGGCTCTACGAGCAGTACTTC. The encoded protein is CASNIDRGLYEQYF.